This T cell receptor (beta chain) was sequenced in a study of post-analysis software for immune sequencing data (dated by TCRdb to between 2014 and 2016). Turning to the overall study: Relapsing-remitting, secondary progressive and progressive-relapsing multiple sclerosis were recorded as disease courses, and subtype annotation was lacking for some patients. The multiple sclerosis patient repertoires were compared with approximately 11 previously published healthy control repertoires from donors aged 6 to 25 years. A subset of samples was prepared in parallel using single-end sample barcoding, then pooled and co-amplified after Illumina adapter ligation. The study at large found these results: Significantly lower normalized Chao1 diversity was found in multiple sclerosis patients than in controls, suggesting substantial peripheral T-cell clonal expansion. Patients showed significantly higher frequencies than controls for roughly five TRBV segments, among them TRBV5-6, TRBV5-1 and TRBV20-1. When samples were clustered directly using the F measure, samples prepared in the same batch co-clustered strongly, which prompted a batch-effect correction. The multiple sclerosis patient group was slightly younger than the control group.

Only a few counts were recorded for this clonotype. Its target antigen remains unknown. Per-nucleotide qualities are absent, and no much larger clonotype sits a single base away. The junction carries 9 bases between V and J, which are trimmed by 2 bases and 1 base respectively. The CDR3 holds 14 amino acids from the cysteine to the phenylalanine. Just the 42-base CDR3 DNA is kept, in frame starting at base 1. To demonstrate the VDJtools post-analysis software, TCR beta repertoires were profiled from the peripheral blood of 13 young patients with multiple sclerosis. The multiple sclerosis patients were children and adolescents ranging in age from roughly 6 to 15 years. Receptors were amplified or captured by PCR. The listed sequencing device is Illumina HiSeq 2500. To reduce PCR and sequencing biases, unique molecular identifiers were incorporated into the TCR beta cDNA libraries. Roughly 0.5 million cDNA molecules were obtained per 1 to 10 million input T cells, so each molecule approximated one T cell. Patient libraries were prepared and sequenced with the same protocol used for the earlier healthy control dataset. Within a given batch, samples were prepared together, multiplexed and sequenced on the same HiSeq lane. The study's own analysis went as follows. Raw barcoded reads were processed with MIGEC, discarding single-read molecular identifier groups before consensus assembly and CDR3 extraction. VDJtools was used for post-analysis of the clonotype tables, and diversity was normalized by down-sampling every dataset to the size of the smallest sample. Repertoire overlap clustering matched CDR3 amino acid but not nucleotide sequences to correct batch-related cross-sample contamination. Clones were called with MiXCR by TCRdb after fastp trimmed the public reads at Q25, and only in-frame beta chains were retained. All rows with the same CDR3 protein become a single entry with the most common DNA and genes. The V and J calls here are based on TCRdb, not the publication. For this sample there are approximately 570,000 distinct CDR3 sequences; 40% to 50% appear just once. The ten largest clones add up to 1.7% of the sample.

The receptor was isolated from a girl aged 10-17 years with multiple sclerosis. The chain uses TRBV12-3 or TRBV12-4 and TRBJ2-7; TRBD1 is a possible D gene, resting on 6 matching bases. The material sequenced was blood. The bases read TGTGCCAGCAGTTTATGGGACAAATCCTACGAGCAGTACTTC. Its product reads: CASSLWDKSYEQYF.